This TCR beta chain was observed in a study of beta chain features in type 1 diabetes. The authors reverse transcribed all of the isolated RNA, so sequencing captured expressed TCRB transcripts. Measured with immunoSEQ multiplex PCR; TCRdb has only the in-frame clones, and not every one. The table lists fewer than 250,000 clones, 11% to 15% of them singletons, with roughly 0.024% in the top ten. Trimming removed 5 bases from V and 0 bases from J; junction bases left unmatched: 4. The CDR3 is 15 amino acids. Per germline, CDR1 LNHDA and CDR2 SQIVND (reference sequence). The chain recombines TRBV19 with TRBJ2-7, with TRBD1 identical over 10 bases. The source of this sequence is a woman in her forties in good health. Sequencing was carried out using naive CD4+ T cells from blood. As DNA, the CDR3 is TGTGCCAGTAGTCCCTGGACAGGGGGCTCCTACGAGCAGTACTTC. Encoded protein: CASSPWTGGSYEQYF.